This TCR beta chain was recorded in a study of shared clonotypes between healthy human individuals. Concerning this clone: No antigen is known for it.

Genomic DNA (from each subset) was split evenly across several immunoSEQ plates. Here immunoSEQ multiplex PCR was the method, and the copy in TCRdb shows in-frame clones only, minus some. The table records fewer than 2.5 million clones, more than 85% of them present only once. Whole-study results and caveats: Across a handful of donors, naive CD4 shared 5% to 6%, naive CD8 more than 3%, memory CD4 over 2%, memory CD8 about 0.4%. Naive subsets typically showed greater estimated richness than memory subsets. Clonotypes shared by all four donors outscored non-shared clonotypes in generation probability.

From germline, CDR1 is SQVTM and CDR2 ANQGSEA. J lost 4 bases, V lost 7 bases, and 11 bases had no gene match. The CDR3 length is 14 residues. The chain joins TRBV29-1 to TRBJ2-3, with TRBD2 identical over 7 bases. This clonotype was sampled from a man aged 18 to 35 in good health. Some clones in this sample may be carry-over from other donors' samples. What was sequenced was naive CD4+ T cells from PBMCs. Subset indicated: CD45RA+ positively selected. The CDR3 protein is CSGALGGYSDTQYF. CDR3 DNA: TGCAGCGGGGCCTTGGGGGGGTATTCAGATACGCAGTATTTT.